The 4 T cell receptor beta chains below were found in one sample sequenced in a study of T cells in women clearing cervical HPV infection. Data came from immunoSEQ multiplex PCR; TCRdb stores just in-frame clones and leaves some out. The sample table includes about 32,000 clones. The sample taken for sequencing was blood buffy coat. Receptor source: a woman aged 18-70 years with a cervical HPV16 infection that either progressed to CIN3+ or cleared (not recorded which).

Turning to this clone: The CDR3 end is not reached by the read, which stops 3 residues before it; the germline J gene fills it in. V usage is TRBV10-3 and J usage is TRBJ2-7; D might be TRBD2 (6 bases). The germline CDR1 and CDR2 sequences are ENHRY and SYGVKD. The CDR3 is 14 residues long. Trimming pared 11 bases from V and 1 base from J, leaving 18 bases between. The covered CDR3 bases are TGTGCCTCCAGGGCCGGGGGTCTTTCCTACGAG. It encodes CASRAGGLSYE. The CDR3 in full is CASRAGGLSYEQYF.

The CDR3 is CASSPLKRGTGEDYTF. CDR3 DNA (partial): TGTGCCAGCTCACCACTTAAACGGGGTACAGGGGAGGAC. V is TRBV18 and J is TRBJ1-2; 7 bases match TRBD1. The read halts 3 residues ahead of the CDR3 end, with the missing end drawn from the germline J gene. This CDR3 region has 16 residues. The germline V gene has CDR1 KGHSH and CDR2 LQKENI.

With regard to this clone: The CDR3 goes on 3 residues after the read ends, and that part is filled in from the germline J gene. This chain uses TRBV18 with TRBJ2-2; 7 nucleotides line up with TRBD1. The length of the CDR3 is 15 residues. CDR1 is KGHSH, CDR2 LQKENI, per germline. This chain's CDR3 is CASSLQGSGANVLFF. Partial CDR3 DNA: TGTGCCAGCTCACTACAGGGGTCTGGGGCCAACGTG.

On this clone: The observed sequence ends 3 residues before the CDR3 terminus, with the missing tail filled in from the germline J gene. V is TRBV20-1 and J is TRBJ1-5; 9 nucleotides line up with TRBD1. The CDR3 runs 15 residues. Per the germline V gene, CDR1 is DFQATT and CDR2 is SNEGSKA (reference sequence). Losses at the gene ends were 5 bases for V and 2 bases for J; bases not matched to a gene: 7. The CDR3: CSAFTGGRGNQPQHF. The CDR3 bases that were read are TGCAGTGCTTTCACAGGGGGCAGGGGCAATCAGCCC.